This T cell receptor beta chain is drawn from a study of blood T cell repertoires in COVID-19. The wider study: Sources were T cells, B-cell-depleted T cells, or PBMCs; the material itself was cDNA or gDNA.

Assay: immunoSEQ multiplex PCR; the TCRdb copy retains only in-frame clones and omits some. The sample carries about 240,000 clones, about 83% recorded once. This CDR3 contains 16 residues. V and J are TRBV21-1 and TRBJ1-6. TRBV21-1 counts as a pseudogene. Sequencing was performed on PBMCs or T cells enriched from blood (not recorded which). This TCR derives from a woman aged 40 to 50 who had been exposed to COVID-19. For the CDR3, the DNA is TGTGCCAGCAGCACCCCATCCGGTATTTTTAATTCACCCCTCCACTTT. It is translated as CASSTPSGIFNSPLHF.